One sample yielded the 10 T cell receptor beta chains listed below, sequenced in a study of cytomegalovirus exposure and HLA in healthy donors. PCR was performed using 60 Vbeta and 13 Jbeta primers. Assay used: immunoSEQ multiplex PCR; TCRdb lists only in-frame clones, some missing. The sample includes 200,000 to 250,000 clones, approximately 78% of them seen just once. The sequenced sample was PBMCs. The receptors shown here come from a woman aged 40-49 years in good health and CMV-seronegative.

This chain links TRBV19 with TRBJ2-6, with 7 bases aligning to TRBD2. The germline V gene encodes CDR1 LNHDA and CDR2 SQIVND (reference sequence). Trimming cost V 5 bases and J 4 bases; bases outside gene matches: 8. The CDR3 sequence is 16 residues long. The CDR3: CASSHGGVPGANVLTF. The DNA of the CDR3 is TGTGCCAGTAGTCATGGGGGGGTCCCCGGGGCCAACGTCCTGACTTTC.

The chain couples TRBV15 to TRBJ2-2, with D maybe TRBD2 (6 bases). Germline loops: CDR1 LNHNV, CDR2 YYDKDF (reference sequence). Trimming stripped 6 bases from V and 4 bases from J, with 6 bases between. This CDR3 is 12 amino acids long. The CDR3 DNA is TGTGCCACCAGGGGGGGCACCGGGGAGCTGTTTTTT. It yields the protein CATRGGTGELFF.

This chain joins TRBV4-1 and TRBJ1-3; D gene unclear. The CDR3 runs to 17 residues. CDR1 MGHRA and CDR2 YSYEKL come from the germline V gene. V lost 0 bases to trimming and J lost 0 bases, with 12 bases between them. Written as DNA, the CDR3 is TGCGCCAGCAGCCAAGATAATGTCTTCCGCTCTGGAAACACCATATATTTT. Amino acids: CASSQDNVFRSGNTIYF.

This chain links TRBV11-2 with TRBJ2-7; 8 bases align to TRBD2. Germline CDR1 reads SGHAT; CDR2 reads FQNNGV. V gave up 0 bases and J gave up 4 bases; unmatched junction bases: 8. This CDR3 has 16 amino acids. The CDR3 sequence: CASSLDLGREGYEQYF. DNA of the CDR3: TGTGCCAGCAGCTTAGATCTTGGACGGGAGGGGTACGAGCAGTACTTC.

This rearrangement joins TRBV9 to TRBJ1-2; D is unclear. Germline V lookup: CDR1 SGDLS, CDR2 YYNGEE. With 0 bases removed from V and 2 bases from J, the gap between germline ends came to 8 bases. CDR3 length: 14 amino acids. The CDR3 loop reads CASSVGGRNYGYTF. The CDR3 DNA follows: TGTGCCAGCAGCGTAGGTGGCAGAAACTATGGCTACACCTTC.

A remark on this clone: In the same sample, other DNA sequences code for this CDR3. The CDR3 nucleotides are TGTGCCAGCAGCCGCTACGAGCAGTACTTC. It encodes CASSRYEQYF. The chain carries TRBV2 and TRBJ2-7; no firm D call. This CDR3 comprises 10 residues. V lost 6 bases, J lost 3 bases, and 3 bases lay in between. The V gene's germline CDR1 is SNHLY and CDR2 FYNNEI.

Only a few counts were recorded for this clone. CDR3 protein: CASSVAKSSYNEQFF. CDR3 DNA: TGTGCCAGCAGCGTAGCGAAGAGCTCCTACAATGAGCAGTTCTTC. The chain is built from TRBV9 and TRBJ2-1; D call uncertain. The germline V gene encodes CDR1 SGDLS and CDR2 YYNGEE. Trimming shortened V by 0 bases and J by 0 bases, and 7 bases separated the two germline ends. This CDR3 is 15 amino acids long.

This chain joins TRBV19 and TRBJ2-3; 7 bases map to TRBD1. V lost 6 bases to trimming and J lost 2 bases; unmatched junction nucleotides: 5. This CDR3 region has 14 residues. Germline V gives CDR1 LNHDA, CDR2 SQIVND (reference sequence). CDR3 nucleotides: TGTGCCAGTAGGGAACAGGGGTCCACAGATACGCAGTATTTT. Protein sequence: CASREQGSTDTQYF.

The rearrangement links TRBV5-4 to TRBJ2-5; 9 bases fit TRBD2. The length of the CDR3 is 17 residues. The trim removed 0 bases at V and 4 bases at J, leaving 10 bases unmatched. CDR1 is SGHNT and CDR2 is YYREEE in the germline V gene (reference sequence). Here the CDR3 reads CASSLGLAASLAETQYF. The CDR3 nucleotides are TGTGCCAGCAGCTTGGGACTAGCGGCATCTTTGGCAGAGACCCAGTACTTC.

The rearrangement joins TRBV7-6 to TRBJ1-1; 7 positions match TRBD1. The CDR3 has 15 residues. The V segment lost 3 bases and the J segment 8 bases; nucleotides outside the gene matches: 12. CDR1 is SGHVS, CDR2 FNYEAQ, per germline. CDR3 in amino acids: CASSFRQGGPLEAFF. CDR3 DNA: TGTGCCAGCAGCTTTAGACAGGGAGGTCCGCTGGAAGCTTTCTTT.